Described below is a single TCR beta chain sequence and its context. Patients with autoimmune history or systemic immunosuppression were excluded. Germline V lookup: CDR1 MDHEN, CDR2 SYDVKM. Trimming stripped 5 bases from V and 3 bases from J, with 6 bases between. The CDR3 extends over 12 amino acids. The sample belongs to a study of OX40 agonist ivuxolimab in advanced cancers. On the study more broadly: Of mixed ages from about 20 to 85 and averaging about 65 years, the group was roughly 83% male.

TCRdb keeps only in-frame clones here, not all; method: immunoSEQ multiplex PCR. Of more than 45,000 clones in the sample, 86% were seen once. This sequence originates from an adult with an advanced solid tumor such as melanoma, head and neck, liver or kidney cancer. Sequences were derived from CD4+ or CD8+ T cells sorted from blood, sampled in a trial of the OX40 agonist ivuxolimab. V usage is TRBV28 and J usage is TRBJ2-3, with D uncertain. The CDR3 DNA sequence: TGTGCCAGCAGTAAGATGACAGATACGCAGTATTTT. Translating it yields CASSKMTDTQYF.